This T cell receptor beta chain was sequenced for a study of blood T cells in healthy people across ages. Study-level background: The template switching approach captured approximately one barcoded beta molecule for every two T cells. General study findings and limits: Across samples, TCR beta diversity tracked strongly with naive T cell percentage.

The CDR3 loop spans 13 amino acids. V gave up 3 bases and J gave up 2 bases, with 10 bases separating them. Germline V gives CDR1 SQVTM, CDR2 ANQGSEA. Concerning this clonotype itself: As yet, its antigen is unknown.

Individuals who donated were healthy Caucasians from Russia aged roughly 6 to 95. It was with a sample-barcoded 5' primer and a J-beta primer mix that a second PCR of about 6 to 12 cycles was run. Template switching added a 12-random-nucleotide identifier to every cDNA molecule. TCRdb independently ran MiXCR on the 5' RACE reads; one entry per CDR3 protein. This sample has 1,500,000 or so distinct CDR3 sequences; approximately 39% occur once, and the top ten carry 4%. Sample: blood. The chain recombines TRBV29-1 with TRBJ1-1, with no clear D. The TCR originated in a woman in her late teens or twenties in good health. CDR3 residues: CSVDPNINTEAFF. CDR3 bases: TGCAGCGTTGACCCCAATATAAACACTGAAGCTTTCTTT.